The T cell receptor beta chain under discussion was sequenced for a study of response to subunit inactivated influenza vaccine. Using its own MiXCR run on the RT-PCR reads, TCRdb lists one record per CDR3 protein. Of a few hundred thousand distinct CDR3 sequences in the sample, 20% to 25% were seen once. This clonotype was seen more than once but under ten times. What it binds is not known. Findings and limits, study-wide: Every seasonal influenza vaccination brings in few new T cells, the authors suggested.

Per the germline V gene, CDR1 is LGHNA and CDR2 is YNFKEQ. CDR3 length equals 13 residues. V lost 3 bases and J lost 7, with 12 bases in between. The material was PBMCs from blood, obtained about 20 months after vaccination. This receptor was obtained from a man aged 45 to 75 who received an inactivated influenza vaccine. The genes are TRBV4-2 and TRBJ1-2; D gene ambiguous. The CDR3 DNA follows: TGTGCCAGCAGCCAGGGAAGCGCAATTGGCTACACCTTC. It specifies CASSQGSAIGYTF.